The 32 T cell receptor beta chains listed next were all sequenced from one sample in a study of control samples from healthy donors and cancer patients. The data were produced by immunoSEQ multiplex PCR, yet TCRdb's version contains in-frame clones alone and is incomplete. Of approximately 100,000 clones in the sample, around 86% were seen once. Specimen: blood. These receptors were taken from a man aged 30-40 years in good health.

V usage is TRBV25-1 and J usage is TRBJ1-2; 7 bases map to TRBD1. Germline CDR1 MGHDK, CDR2 SYGVNS. With V trimmed by 5 bases and J by 3 bases, 6 bases remained unmatched. The CDR3 totals 14 residues. This chain's CDR3 is CASSLTGAHYGYTF. CDR3 DNA: TGTGCCAGCAGTTTAACAGGGGCCCACTATGGCTACACCTTC.

The V gene is TRBV29-1, the J gene TRBJ1-2; D gene unclear. CDR1 is SQVTM, CDR2 ANQGSEA, per germline. Trimming pared 4 bases from V and 0 bases from J, leaving 9 bases between. This CDR3 comprises 13 residues. CDR3 nucleotides: TGCAGCGTTGTTGTCGGAACTAACTATGGCTACACCTTC. The encoded protein is CSVVVGTNYGYTF.

The CDR3 sequence: CASSLYRGGDYGYTF. CDR3 nucleotide sequence: TGTGCCAGCAGTCTCTACAGGGGGGGGGACTATGGCTACACCTTC. The rearrangement joins TRBV6-5 to TRBJ1-2; 8 bases agree with TRBD1. Germline assignment: CDR1 MNHEY and CDR2 SVGAGI. The CDR3 runs 15 residues. Trimming at V came to 5 bases and at J to 3 bases, leaving 8 bases not matched to a gene.

A word on this clone: Within the sample, other DNA sequences also encode this same CDR3. This chain joins TRBV29-1 and TRBJ1-1; D unresolved. The CDR3 length is 11 residues. Between the trimmed V and J ends, which lost 7 bases and 3 bases, there was a span of 9 bases. CDR1 and CDR2 (germline): SQVTM, ANQGSEA. CDR3 DNA: TGCAGCGCTCGAGTGGACACTGAAGCTTTCTTT. As protein: CSARVDTEAFF.

The J gene is TRBJ2-3, the V gene TRBV27; 11 bases match TRBD1. In germline, CDR1 is MNHEY, CDR2 SMNVEV (reference sequence). CDR3 size: 16 residues. Trimming took 6 bases from V and 6 from J; bases not matched to a gene: 11. The DNA for the CDR3 is TGTGCCAGCAGGGGGCCGGGACAGGGGGGCCGGGATACGCAGTATTTT. Translation gives CASRGPGQGGRDTQYF.

The chain uses TRBV7-6 and TRBJ1-4, with TRBD1 as a possible D gene (5 bases). Germline assignment: CDR1 SGHVS and CDR2 FNYEAQ. Trimming shortened V by 5 bases and J by 8 bases, and 12 bases separated the two germline ends. The CDR3 loop spans 13 amino acids. CDR3 in DNA: TGTGCCAGCAGCCCTGACGGGGGAGAAAAACTGTTTTTT. This sequence encodes CASSPDGGEKLFF.

The chain recombines TRBV12-5 with TRBJ1-6; D remains ambiguous. V dropped 1 base and J dropped 6 bases, with 7 bases sitting between them. CDR1 and CDR2 from the germline V gene are LGHNT and FRNRAP. The CDR3 has 14 amino acids. CDR3 protein: CASGLESGNSPLHF. CDR3 DNA sequence: TGTGCTAGTGGTTTGGAATCGGGTAATTCACCCCTCCACTTT.

V gene TRBV29-1 combines with J gene TRBJ1-6; weak D call: TRBD1 (5 bases). Germline lookup yields CDR1 SQVTM and CDR2 ANQGSEA. Trimming took 7 bases from V and 10 from J, leaving 14 bases between them. The CDR3 extends over 12 amino acids. CDR3 sequence (DNA): TGCAGCGCCAATGCAGGGCTATCACCCCTCCACTTT. Encoded protein: CSANAGLSPLHF.

This rearrangement joins TRBV19 to TRBJ1-3, with D tentatively TRBD1 (5 bases). The germline V gene has CDR1 LNHDA and CDR2 SQIVND (reference sequence). V lost 6 bases to trimming and J lost 0 bases, with 15 bases between them. The CDR3 is made up of 16 amino acids. The CDR3 is CASRRDVGGSGNTIYF. The CDR3, as DNA: TGTGCCAGTAGAAGGGACGTCGGAGGCTCTGGAAACACCATATATTTT.

The rearrangement joins TRBV6-2 or TRBV6-3 to TRBJ2-3; 14 bases agree with TRBD2. After removal of 4 bases from V and 5 bases from J, the junction contained 8 bases not matched to a gene. CDR1 and CDR2 from the germline V gene are MNHEY and SVGEGT. This CDR3 region has 17 residues. In DNA form, the CDR3 reads TGTGCCAGCAGTTCCCACGGACTAGCGGGGGGTCTAGATACGCAGTATTTT. This gives the protein CASSSHGLAGGLDTQYF.

The genes are TRBV5-4 and TRBJ2-7; no firm D call. This CDR3 spans 11 amino acids. The V gene's germline CDR1 is SGHNT and CDR2 YYREEE (reference sequence). V was pared by 3 bases and J by 4 bases, with 5 bases between. CDR3 in DNA: TGTGCCAGCAGCTCTCAATACGAGCAGTACTTC. As protein: CASSSQYEQYF.

The V call is TRBV6-5, the J call TRBJ1-2; 8 bases are a match to TRBD1. This CDR3 spans 14 amino acids. With V trimmed by 5 bases and J by 4 bases, 6 bases remained unmatched. Germline values: CDR1 MNHEY, CDR2 SVGAGI. In nucleotides, the CDR3 is TGTGCCAGCAGTCAACTGGACAGGGTCTATGGCTACACCTTC. Protein: CASSQLDRVYGYTF.

The chain couples TRBV4-2 to TRBJ2-2, with D uncertain. V gave up 3 bases and J gave up 7 bases, with 6 bases separating them. From germline, CDR1 is LGHNA and CDR2 YNFKEQ. The CDR3 extends over 12 amino acids. DNA for the CDR3: TGTGCCAGCAGCCATGGGGACGGGGAGCTGTTTTTT. It codes for CASSHGDGELFF.

The chain has TRBV25-1 and TRBJ2-1; 7 positions agree with TRBD2. The CDR3 has 11 residues. The V gene end was trimmed by 6 bases and the J gene end by 10 bases; junction bases not matched to a gene: 3. The germline V gene encodes CDR1 MGHDK and CDR2 SYGVNS. CDR3 residues: CASRGGVEQFF. DNA for the CDR3: TGTGCCAGCAGGGGGGGGGTAGAGCAGTTCTTC. Combining the CDR3 with reference TRBV25-1 and TRBJ2-1 gives the whole variable domain EADIYQTPRYLVIGTGKKITLECSQTMGHDKMYWYQQDPGMELHLIHYSYGVNSTEKGDLSSESTVSRIRTEHFPLTLESARPSHTSQYLCASRGGVEQFFGPGTRLTVL.

V is TRBV10-2 and J is TRBJ2-3; TRBD2 matches 13 bases. Germline V gene lookup returns CDR1 WSHSY and CDR2 SAAADI. This CDR3 comprises 16 residues. Trimming took 5 bases from V and 4 from J; bases not matched to a gene: 6. In nucleotides, the CDR3 is TGCGCCAGCAGTACTAGCGGGGGGGCCCGGGCAGATACGCAGTATTTT. Amino acid sequence: CASSTSGGARADTQYF.

V gene TRBV29-1 combines with J gene TRBJ2-1; D may be TRBD2 (5 bases). CDR3 size: 12 residues. V was shortened by 5 bases and J by 3 bases, with 8 bases between the two germline ends. Germline CDR1 SQVTM, CDR2 ANQGSEA. The DNA for the CDR3 is TGCAGCGTTATTCGGGGCTACAATGAGCAGTTCTTC. Protein: CSVIRGYNEQFF.

The chain uses TRBV5-1 and TRBJ2-5; D remains ambiguous. V was trimmed by 4 bases and J by 5 bases, leaving 12 bases between them. Germline V CDR1 and CDR2: SGHRS, YFSETQ. The CDR3 spans 13 residues. The CDR3 DNA follows: TGCGCCAGCAGCCCCACAAGGTCGGAGACCCAGTACTTC. Residues: CASSPTRSETQYF.

V usage is TRBV7-2 and J usage is TRBJ1-4; 10 nucleotides match TRBD1. Germline trimming cut 1 base from V and 8 bases from J; bases unmatched to any gene: 4. Germline V CDR1 and CDR2: SGHTA, FQGNSA. This CDR3 region has 15 residues. CDR3 nucleotides: TGTGCCAGCAGCTTAGAAGGGACAGGGGTGGAAAAACTGTTTTTT. This sequence encodes CASSLEGTGVEKLFF.

The genes are TRBV6-5 and TRBJ2-3; 11 nucleotides match TRBD2. The CDR3 length is 15 residues. Germline CDR1 and CDR2: MNHEY and SVGAGI. V dropped 5 bases and J dropped 2; count of bases not matched to a gene: 3. CDR3 in amino acids: CASSQTSGVTDTQYF. In nucleotides, the CDR3 is TGTGCCAGCAGTCAGACTAGCGGGGTCACAGATACGCAGTATTTT.

The genes are TRBV10-3 and TRBJ1-1, with TRBD1 identical over 7 bases. Germline V lookup: CDR1 ENHRY, CDR2 SYGVKD. The CDR3 spans 12 residues. With V trimmed by 4 bases and J by 7 bases, 3 bases remained unmatched. The CDR3 region is CAISGQGDEAFF. CDR3 sequence (DNA): TGTGCCATCAGTGGCCAGGGGGATGAAGCTTTCTTT.

This clone was counted a single time. The V gene is TRBV5-1, the J gene TRBJ2-3; D not certain. Germline loops: CDR1 SGHRS, CDR2 YFSETQ. The CDR3 length is 12 residues. V was clipped by 7 bases and J by 4 bases, with 10 bases between them. CDR3 loop: CASAFDPDTQYF. As DNA, the CDR3 is TGCGCCAGCGCGTTCGACCCAGATACGCAGTATTTT.

V usage is TRBV7-2 and J usage is TRBJ1-6; D is uncertain. CDR1 SGHTA and CDR2 FQGNSA come from the germline V gene. The germline V and J ends were trimmed by 5 bases and 9 bases, with 11 bases remaining between them. The CDR3 extends over 13 amino acids. The CDR3 here is CASSLDGVSPLHF. For the CDR3, the DNA is TGTGCCAGCAGCCTAGACGGGGTTTCACCCCTCCACTTT. The variable domain in full, with the rest retrieved from reference TRBV7-2 and TRBJ1-6, is GAGVSQSPSNKVTEKGKDVELRCDPISGHTALYWYRQSLGQGLEFLIYFQGNSAPDKSGLPSDRFSAERTGGSVSTLTIQRTQQEDSAVYLCASSLDGVSPLHFGNGTRLTVT.

The chain combines TRBV3-1 (or the pseudogene TRBV3-2) with TRBJ2-3; TRBD2 aligns across 8 bases. This CDR3 has 15 amino acids. Trimming at V came to 2 bases and at J to 4 bases, leaving 5 bases not matched to a gene. CDR1 is LGHDT, CDR2 YNNKEL, per germline (reference sequence). CDR3 loop: CASSQPGLVADTQYF. The CDR3 DNA is TGTGCCAGCAGCCAACCGGGACTAGTTGCAGATACGCAGTATTTT.

The genes are TRBV25-1 and TRBJ1-4; a weak D match, TRBD1 (5 bases). V shed 2 bases and J shed 5 bases, with 9 bases lying between them. This CDR3 region has 14 residues. Germline V gene data show CDR1 as MGHDK and CDR2 as SYGVNS. The CDR3 reads CASSEVGGNEKLFF. The CDR3 coding sequence is TGTGCCAGCAGTGAAGTGGGGGGGAATGAAAAACTGTTTTTT. The full variable domain, in which reference TRBV25-1 and TRBJ1-4 provide the parts outside the CDR3, is EADIYQTPRYLVIGTGKKITLECSQTMGHDKMYWYQQDPGMELHLIHYSYGVNSTEKGDLSSESTVSRIRTEHFPLTLESARPSHTSQYLCASSEVGGNEKLFFGSGTQLSVL.

The table lists this clone with a few counts. This chain links TRBV19 with TRBJ1-1, with D tentatively TRBD1 (5 bases). CDR3 length equals 13 residues. The V end was cut by 6 bases, the J end by 4 bases, with 12 bases between. CDR1 and CDR2 (germline): LNHDA, SQIVND (reference sequence). CDR3 in DNA: TGTGCCAGTAGCAGGGTAGGAGTCACTGAAGCTTTCTTT. It encodes CASSRVGVTEAFF.

In this sample, this clone turned up once. This chain joins TRBV19 and TRBJ1-2; D is possibly TRBD1 (6 bases). Germline assignment: CDR1 LNHDA and CDR2 SQIVND (reference sequence). The CDR3 totals 13 residues. Trimming cost V 0 bases and J 5 bases, with 7 bases left between them. CDR3 in amino acids: CASSIDGQYGYTF. The CDR3 nucleotides read TGTGCCAGTAGTATAGATGGACAGTATGGCTACACCTTC.

The CDR3 coding sequence is TGTGCCAGCAGCGGCGAAGGGAGGGTATACCCAGGCTCCTACGAGCAGTACGTC. This gives the protein CASSGEGRVYPGSYEQYV. V gene TRBV27 combines with J gene TRBJ2-7; 7 nucleotides align to TRBD2. Trimming removed 6 bases from V and 0 bases from J; junction bases left unmatched: 17. Per the germline V gene, CDR1 is MNHEY and CDR2 is SMNVEV (reference sequence). The CDR3 loop spans 18 amino acids.

V gene TRBV6-1 combines with J gene TRBJ1-1; 8 nucleotides line up with TRBD1. The CDR3 loop spans 17 amino acids. The junction had 8 bases not matched to a gene; V was cut back by 2 bases and J by 0 bases. Germline values: CDR1 MNHNS, CDR2 SASEGT. In DNA form, the CDR3 reads TGTGCCAGCAGTGAAATGGCAGGGGGCCGTATGAACACTGAAGCTTTCTTT. Amino acids: CASSEMAGGRMNTEAFF.

Here the CDR3 DNA reads TGCGCCAGCAGCTTGGGGCTTGAAAACAATGAGCAGTTCTTC. The encoded protein is CASSLGLENNEQFF. This sequence joins TRBV5-1 and TRBJ2-1; no clear D. CDR1 is SGHRS and CDR2 is YFSETQ in the germline V gene. CDR3 length: 14 residues. Trimming took 0 bases from V and 5 from J, leaving 9 bases between them.

The chain carries TRBV5-1 and TRBJ2-1; maybe TRBD1 (6 bases). Germline CDR1 and CDR2: SGHRS and YFSETQ. V shed 0 bases and J shed 8 bases, with 12 bases lying between them. The CDR3 runs to 14 residues. The CDR3 nucleotides are TGCGCCAGCAGCTTGGTACCCCAGGGGCATGAGCAGTTCTTC. Amino acid sequence: CASSLVPQGHEQFF. The full variable domain, in which reference TRBV5-1 and TRBJ2-1 provide the parts outside the CDR3, is KAGVTQTPRYLIKTRGQQVTLSCSPISGHRSVSWYQQTPGQGLQFLFEYFSETQRNKGNFPGRFSGRQFSNSRSEMNVSTLELGDSALYLCASSLVPQGHEQFFGPGTRLTVL.

V usage is TRBV24-1 and J usage is TRBJ1-2, with 7 bases fitting TRBD1. The CDR3 covers 16 residues. Germline V gives CDR1 KGHDR, CDR2 SFDVKD. The V gene end was trimmed by 4 bases and the J gene end by 0 bases; junction bases not matched to a gene: 7. DNA of the CDR3: TGTGCCACCAGTGAGGGGGGGACAGCAACTAACTATGGCTACACCTTC. Translating it yields CATSEGGTATNYGYTF.

V is TRBV6-2 or TRBV6-3 and J is TRBJ2-1, with D uncertain. Germline V gene lookup returns CDR1 MNHEY and CDR2 SVGEGT. The V end lost 2 bases, the J end lost 2 bases, and 4 bases lay between the germline ends. The CDR3 extends over 13 amino acids. In DNA form, the CDR3 reads TGTGCCAGCAGTTACGGTCCCTACAATGAGCAGTTCTTC. This encodes CASSYGPYNEQFF.